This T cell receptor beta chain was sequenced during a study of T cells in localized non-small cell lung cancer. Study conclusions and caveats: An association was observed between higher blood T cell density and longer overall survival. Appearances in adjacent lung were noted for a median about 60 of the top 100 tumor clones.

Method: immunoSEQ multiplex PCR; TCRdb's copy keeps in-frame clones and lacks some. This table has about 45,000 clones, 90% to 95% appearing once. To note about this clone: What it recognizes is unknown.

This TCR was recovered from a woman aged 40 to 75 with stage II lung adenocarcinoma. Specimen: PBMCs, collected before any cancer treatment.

CDR3 residues: CASSYSLGQGKTEAFF. The CDR3 DNA sequence: TGTGCCAGCAGTTACTCGTTGGGACAGGGGAAGACTGAAGCTTTCTTT. The rearrangement links TRBV6-5 to TRBJ1-1, with 10 bases lining up with TRBD1. The germline CDR1 and CDR2 sequences are MNHEY and SVGAGI. The CDR3 contains 16 residues. With 0 bases clipped from V and 5 bases from J, the junction kept 6 bases outside the gene matches.